A selection of T cell receptor beta chains follows, all from one sample in a study of blood T cell repertoires in COVID-19. Clones were read by immunoSEQ multiplex PCR, and TCRdb kept only the in-frame ones, dropping some. Here the sample spans 72,000 or so clones, 75% to 90% being singletons. Sequencing was done on a sample of peripheral blood. The receptors were gathered from a man aged 45-65 years with active COVID-19. Each CDR3 is given with its conserved first and last residue. D genes are given only for firm matches. Clone size is stated in some rows and not others, as once, few, many or a class when expanded.

DNA	CDR3	V	D	size	J
TGTGCCAGCAGTTCCGCGGGGGCTGCTAATCAGCCCCAGCATTTT	CASSSAGAANQPQHF	TRBV27	-	-	TRBJ1-5
TGTGCCAGCACCAGACCGGGACTAGCGGGGACAGATACGCAGTATTTT	CASTRPGLAGTDTQYF	TRBV28	TRBD2	-	TRBJ2-3
TGTGCCAGCAGCGTAGAACCGGGAGGCTCCTACGAGCAGTACTTC	CASSVEPGGSYEQYF	TRBV9	TRBD2	-	TRBJ2-7
TGTGCCAGCAGCTTGAATGAGGGTTCTGGCACTGAAGCTTTCTTT	CASSLNEGSGTEAFF	TRBV7-2	-	-	TRBJ1-1
TGCGCCAGCCTAAGGCAGGGGGCTTACAATGAGCAGTTCTTC	CASLRQGAYNEQFF	TRBV10-2	TRBD1	-	TRBJ2-1
TGTGCCAGCAGCCAAGGAGTTACTAACTCCTACGAGCAGTACTTC	CASSQGVTNSYEQYF	TRBV4-2	-	-	TRBJ2-7
TGTGCCAGCAGCCGGGACACTTCGTCGAGCGAGCAGTACTTC	CASSRDTSSSEQYF	TRBV7-9	-	-	TRBJ2-7
TGTGCCAGCAGCTTAGAGGGGACAGTACAAGAGACCCAGTACTTC	CASSLEGTVQETQYF	TRBV7-3	TRBD1	once	TRBJ2-5
TGTGCCAGCAGCCTAGAAGACAGGGGGTATGATACGCAGTATTTT	CASSLEDRGYDTQYF	TRBV7-2	TRBD1	-	TRBJ2-3
TGCGCCAGCAGCTTGGAAGGGGACTATGGCTACACCTTC	CASSLEGDYGYTF	TRBV5-1	-	-	TRBJ1-2
TGTGCCAGCAGCGCCTTGGGGGGAAACACTGAAGCTTTCTTT	CASSALGGNTEAFF	TRBV7-2	-	-	TRBJ1-1
TGTGCCAGCAGCTCCACAGGGGACTATGGCTACACCTTC	CASSSTGDYGYTF	TRBV6-6	TRBD1	-	TRBJ1-2
TGTGCCAGCAGGAGGACAGGAATCTCTGGAAACACCATATATTTT	CASRRTGISGNTIYF	TRBV6-5	TRBD1	once	TRBJ1-3
TGTGCCAGCAGCCACGGTGGGAGACCGAATCAGCCCCAGCATTTT	CASSHGGRPNQPQHF	TRBV3-1/TRBV3-2	-	-	TRBJ1-5
TGTGCCACCAGTGAATCAATACAGGGGGCGAACACTGAAGCTTTCTTT	CATSESIQGANTEAFF	TRBV24-1	TRBD1	once	TRBJ1-1
TGTGCCAGCAGTTATAACCGGGACACCCCCACAGATACGCAGTATTTT	CASSYNRDTPTDTQYF	TRBV6-5	-	-	TRBJ2-3
TGTGCCAGCAGCTCGCAGGGACTGCAAGAGACCCAGTACTTC	CASSSQGLQETQYF	TRBV7-2	-	-	TRBJ2-5
TGCGCCAGCAGCTTTGAGGCTCCTGGGTCACCCCTCCACTTT	CASSFEAPGSPLHF	TRBV5-1	-	-	TRBJ1-6
TGTGCCAGCTCACCGGGGGGTCTCAACTATGGCTACACCTTC	CASSPGGLNYGYTF	TRBV18	-	-	TRBJ1-2
TGCGCCAGCAGCTCCACAGGGGGAAATCAGCCCCAGCATTTT	CASSSTGGNQPQHF	TRBV5-1	TRBD1	few	TRBJ1-5
TGTGCCAGCAGCATTAGCATGTACGAGCAGTACTTC	CASSISMYEQYF	TRBV11-2	-	-	TRBJ2-7
TGCGCCAGCAGCTCGTGGACTAGCGGGAGGAGGAAAGATACGCAGTATTTT	CASSSWTSGRRKDTQYF	TRBV5-1	TRBD2	-	TRBJ2-3
TGTGCCAGCAGCAAAGGAGCGGTCCAGGGGAACTATGGCTACACCTTC	CASSKGAVQGNYGYTF	TRBV7-2	-	-	TRBJ1-2
TGTGCCAGCAGCCCCCGGGACAGGGAGTCGGATACGCAGTATTTT	CASSPRDRESDTQYF	TRBV4-2	TRBD1	once	TRBJ2-3
TGTGCCAGTACCCAATGGGGCAGCAATGAAAAACTGTTTTTT	CASTQWGSNEKLFF	TRBV19	-	-	TRBJ1-4
TGTGCCAGCAGCTTCTTTAGCGGGAGAAGCGGGGATGAGCAGTTCTTC	CASSFFSGRSGDEQFF	TRBV11-2	TRBD2	-	TRBJ2-1
TGTGCCAGCAGTGAAGCTCTTCCTGACTTC	CASSEALPDF	TRBV2	-	-	TRBJ2-7
TGTGCCAGCAGCCTACCCCGGACTAGCGGGAGTGTCGCTGAGCAGTTCTTC	CASSLPRTSGSVAEQFF	TRBV28	TRBD2	-	TRBJ2-1